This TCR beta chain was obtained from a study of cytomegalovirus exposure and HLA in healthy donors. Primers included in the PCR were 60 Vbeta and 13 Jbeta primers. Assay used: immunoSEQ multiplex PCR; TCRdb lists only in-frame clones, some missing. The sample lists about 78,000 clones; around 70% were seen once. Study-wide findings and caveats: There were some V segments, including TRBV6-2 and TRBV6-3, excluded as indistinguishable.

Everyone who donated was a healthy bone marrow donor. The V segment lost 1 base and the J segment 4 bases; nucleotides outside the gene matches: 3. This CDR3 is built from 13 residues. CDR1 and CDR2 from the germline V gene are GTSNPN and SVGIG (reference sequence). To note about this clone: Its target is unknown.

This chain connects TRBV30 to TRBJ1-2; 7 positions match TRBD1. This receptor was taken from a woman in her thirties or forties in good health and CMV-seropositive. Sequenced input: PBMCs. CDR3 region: CAWSGGTVYGYTF. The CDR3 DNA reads TGTGCCTGGAGTGGGGGGACAGTCTATGGCTACACCTTC.